The entry below gives a single T cell receptor (beta chain) sequence along with its context. The antigen it binds to is not known. Base qualities are missing; no much larger clone stands one base away. Via the germline V gene (reference sequence), CDR1 is MNHNY and CDR2 SVGAGI. V loses 6 bases, J loses 11 bases, and the germline ends lie 20 bases apart. CDR3 length: 14 amino acids, cysteine to phenylalanine. Of the read, only the CDR3 DNA is kept; its 42 bases are in frame from base 1. This specimen comes from a study of T cell changes during pregnancy in multiple sclerosis (dated by TCRdb to between 2018 and 2021). About the study as a whole: Changes in the T cell repertoire over the course of pregnancy were examined in this study in women with multiple sclerosis.

The library came from the immunoSEQ multiplex PCR assay. What TCRdb holds here is the immuneACCESS table cut down to in-frame rearrangements. Part of the clones is not present; checked against another copy, under half of the missing clones reflect an unresolved V gene, and the others are unexplained. The sample yields 15,000 to 20,000 clones; 70% to 90% were counted once. The top ten clonotypes cover roughly 8.1% of the sample. The chain is made from TRBV6-6 and TRBJ1-3; no D gene call is confident. The sequencing used CD8+ T cells from peripheral blood mononuclear cells, collected in the second trimester of pregnancy. The TCR comes from a female donor in good health, enrolled as a control in a pregnancy study. The sequence in DNA is TGTGCCAGCAGCACACGTGGGAGCCTTAGGGCCATATATTTT. This codes for CASSTRGSLRAIYF.